This T cell receptor (beta chain) is from a study of identical twins. TCRdb recomputed calls from the 5' RACE reads with MiXCR, one row per CDR3 protein. This sample has about 200,000 distinct CDR3 sequences, with approximately 5.9% found just once. This clonotype appeared a few times. The CDR3 is 14 residues long. V shed 5 bases and J shed 4 bases, with 15 bases lying between them. Germline V lookup: CDR1 LGHNA, CDR2 YNFKEQ. The same sample was also used in a study of T cells expressing NK-cell markers.

The chain links TRBV4-2 to TRBJ2-7; D is undetermined. This clonotype was obtained from a young woman in good health. Sequencing input: CD8+ T cells sorted from blood. The CDR3 region has the DNA TGTGCCAGCAGCTTACCGGGCCCCGAATACGAGCAGTACTTC. This gives the protein CASSLPGPEYEQYF.